This TCR beta chain was found in a study of blood T cell repertoires in COVID-19 (TCRdb year 2020). Describing the broader study: The collaborator samples originated in the United States, Italy and Spain and spanned the acute and convalescent phases of COVID-19. The prospective study material was composed of cDNA or gDNA derived from T cells, B-cell-depleted T cells, or PBMCs. Deeply sampled blood TCRbeta repertoires from subjects exposed to, actively infected with, or recovered from COVID-19 were included in the dataset. The repertoires were released in a freely available public database meant as a resource for research on the immune response to SARS-CoV-2. Samples came from the ongoing ImmuneRACE study (first 160 participants) plus 1,254 subjects from 6 global collaborators. Sample metadata almost always included a de-identified subject ID, COVID-19 status, age in years and sex. HLA class I and class II types, where available, came from metadata supplied by the sample provider rather than from assay-based typing.

TCRbeta CDR3 regions were amplified from genomic DNA by means of the immunoSEQ Assay, a bias-controlled multiplex PCR. The authors' pipeline ran thus. The number of nucleated cells in each sample was estimated by amplification of reference gene primers within the assay. Sequence reads were collapsed and filtered to measure the absolute abundance of every unique TCRbeta CDR3 rearrangement. Productive Simpson clonality was computed per sample as the square root of Simpson's diversity index over productive rearrangements. TCRdb re-hosts the immuneACCESS table, in-frame sequences only. Its copies lack some clones; in the studies checked, an unresolved V gene accounts for under half of them, and the cause for the rest is not known. V and J calls and clone size are given by that table; D and trimming were obtained from the DNA. Present in this sample are over 250,000 clones, about 87% of which were seen just once. The ten top clones hold about 4.1% of the sample.

CDR1 and CDR2 are drawn from the germline V gene: SGHDN, FVKESK. V is pared back by 3 bases and J by 7 bases, with 6 bases lying between the germline termini. The CDR3 goes from the cysteine to the phenylalanine over 12 residues. The DNA shown is the 36-base CDR3, in frame from base 1. With regard to this clone: The antigen it recognizes is unknown. Per-nucleotide qualities are absent, and no much larger clonotype sits a single base away.

Another Seattle source contributed samples from volunteer blood donors who had recovered from COVID-19. Whole blood was collected in K2EDTA tubes by collaborating institutions according to the institutions' own protocols. For TCRbeta analysis, collaborators shipped samples as frozen whole blood, isolated PBMCs, or DNA extracted from either of those sample types. Overall results and qualifications from the work: The quantity of clinical and demographic metadata differed by source and by participant and was supplied without curation.

The sequencing sample was made of peripheral blood. The rearrangement joined TRBV14 to TRBJ1-4; TRBD1 is a possible D gene, resting on 5 matching bases. The sequence was obtained from a man aged 55 to 69 who had recovered from COVID-19. The CDR3 region: CASSQTAEKLFF. The nucleotides read TGTGCCAGCAGCCAGACAGCTGAAAAACTGTTTTTT.